A selection of T cell receptor beta chains follows, all from one sample in a study of blood T cell repertoires in COVID-19. TCRdb's copy holds only in-frame clones and misses some; the assay was immunoSEQ multiplex PCR. The repertoire consists of 91,000 or so clones, with 82% occurring once and the leading ten covering 6% to 7.5%. Sequences were obtained from peripheral blood. These receptor sequences come from a man aged 45-60 years with active or convalescent COVID-19. The CDR3 runs from the conserved cysteine through the conserved F or W. The D gene is left open where the match is weak. Rows give clone size only sometimes, using once, few, many, or a class for an expanded clone.

V	size	J	D	DNA	CDR3
TRBV9	.	TRBJ2-7	.	TGTGCCAGCAGCGTAGATGTCAGGCCCTACGAGCAGTACTTC	CASSVDVRPYEQYF
TRBV25-1	.	TRBJ1-1	.	TGTGCCAGCAGTGACCTTTTACTAGGGAAGAACACTGAAGCTTTCTTT	CASSDLLLGKNTEAFF
TRBV7-7	.	TRBJ2-3	.	TGTGCCAGCAGCAACATCGGGGCAGATACGCAGTATTTT	CASSNIGADTQYF
TRBV6-2/TRBV6-3	.	TRBJ1-1	TRBD1	TGTGCCAGCAGTTACGGTAACAGGGGGCTGGACACTGAAGCTTTCTTT	CASSYGNRGLDTEAFF
TRBV3-1/TRBV3-2	.	TRBJ2-3	.	TGTGCCAGCAGCCGGCAGGGGGATACGCAGTATTTT	CASSRQGDTQYF
TRBV4-1	.	TRBJ1-5	.	TGCGCCAGCAGCCAAGAGGGAGGGAAGTTGGACAATCAGCCCCAGCATTTT	CASSQEGGKLDNQPQHF
TRBV28	.	TRBJ2-7	.	TGTGCCACAGGGACTCCCTACGAGCAGTACTTC	CATGTPYEQYF
TRBV7-6	.	TRBJ1-6	.	TGTGCCAGCAGCTTAGCACAGGGTCACGGGTCACCCCTCCACTTT	CASSLAQGHGSPLHF
TRBV4-1	.	TRBJ2-3	TRBD1	TGCGCCAGCAGCCGGGGTGACAGGGGTCGCACAGATACGCAGTATTTT	CASSRGDRGRTDTQYF
TRBV7-9	.	TRBJ1-6	.	TGTGCCAGCAGCCCCGGGGGGGGCTTTAATAATTCACCCCTCCACTTT	CASSPGGGFNNSPLHF
TRBV4-2	.	TRBJ1-1	.	TGTGCCAGCAGCCAAGATCCGGGACAGAACACTGAAGCTTTCTTT	CASSQDPGQNTEAFF
TRBV7-8	.	TRBJ2-3	TRBD2	TGTGCCAGCAGGCGGGGGATAACAGATACGCAGTATTTT	CASRRGITDTQYF
TRBV28	.	TRBJ1-1	.	TGTGCCAGCAGTTTTTTAGATGCCGGGGTCACTGAAGCTTTCTTT	CASSFLDAGVTEAFF
TRBV28	.	TRBJ1-5	TRBD1	TGTGCCAGCAGCGGGACAGCTAATCAGCCCCAGCATTTT	CASSGTANQPQHF
TRBV5-1	.	TRBJ1-1	TRBD1	TGCGCCAGCAGCTTACGACAGGGGAACACTGAAGCTTTCTTT	CASSLRQGNTEAFF
TRBV6-2/TRBV6-3	.	TRBJ2-2	.	TGTGCCAGCAGTTACTCACTGGGGGGCGGGGAGCTGTTTTTT	CASSYSLGGGELFF
TRBV11-2	.	TRBJ2-1	TRBD2	TGTGCCAGCAGCCACGGGACTAGCGGGGGGCTGAGCTCCTACAATGAGCAGTTCTTC	CASSHGTSGGLSSYNEQFF
TRBV9	.	TRBJ1-2	.	TGTGCCAGCAGCGTAGTTACAGGGACGATATATGGCTACACCTTC	CASSVVTGTIYGYTF
TRBV27	.	TRBJ2-2	.	TGTGCCAGCAGTTTGATGGCGGGGGCGAGGGAGCTGTTTTTT	CASSLMAGARELFF
TRBV19	.	TRBJ1-1	TRBD1	TGTGCCAGTAGTATAACGACAGGGGGCACTGAAGCTTTCTTT	CASSITTGGTEAFF
TRBV24-1	.	TRBJ2-3	TRBD1	TGTGCCACCAGTGACTGGACAGGGGGCGGGACAGATACGCAGTATTTT	CATSDWTGGGTDTQYF
TRBV29-1	.	TRBJ2-5	TRBD2	TGCAGCGTTGAGCTAGCGGGGACGCAAGAGACCCAGTACTTC	CSVELAGTQETQYF
TRBV5-1	.	TRBJ2-3	TRBD1	TGCGCCAGCAGCCCCCTACTCTTACAGGGGGACAGCACAGATACGCAGTATTTT	CASSPLLLQGDSTDTQYF
TRBV3-1/TRBV3-2	once	TRBJ2-3	TRBD2	TGTGCCAGCAGGGGACTAGCGGGGGGCCGGGGAGATACGCAGTATTTT	CASRGLAGGRGDTQYF
TRBV30	.	TRBJ1-5	.	TGTGCCTGGAGTTCGGGTTCGGGGTTCAATCAGCCCCAGCATTTT	CAWSSGSGFNQPQHF
TRBV2	once	TRBJ2-1	.	TGTGCCAGCAGATCCGGACAAAGCTCCTACAATGAGCAGTTCTTC	CASRSGQSSYNEQFF
TRBV12-2	.	TRBJ1-5	.	TGTGCAAGTCGCCATGGACAGGGGAAGGGTCAGCCCCAGCATTTT	CASRHGQGKGQPQHF
TRBV5-1	.	TRBJ2-6	.	TGCGCCAGCAGCTTGGCCCCAGTCAGCTCTGGGGCCAACGTCCTGACTTTC	CASSLAPVSSGANVLTF
TRBV7-2	.	TRBJ2-6	TRBD1	TGTGCCAGCAGCTTGGGGGACAGGGGGATAGGGGCCAACGTCCTGACTTTC	CASSLGDRGIGANVLTF
TRBV20-1	.	TRBJ1-4	.	TGCAGTGCTAGTGGTGGGGGCGAGGAAAAACTGTTTTTT	CSASGGGEEKLFF
TRBV4-1	.	TRBJ1-1	TRBD1	TGCGCCAGCAGCCAAGTACAGGGGGGAACTGAAGCTTTCTTT	CASSQVQGGTEAFF
TRBV2	once	TRBJ2-3	.	TGTGCCAGCAGTCTATATTACACAGATACGCAGTATTTT	CASSLYYTDTQYF
TRBV4-3	.	TRBJ1-2	.	TGCGCCAGCAGGCGGACAGACCTAAACTATGGCTACACCTTC	CASRRTDLNYGYTF
TRBV7-2	.	TRBJ2-1	.	TGTGCCAGCAGCTTAGACAGCAGCTCCTACAATGAGCAGTTCTTC	CASSLDSSSYNEQFF
TRBV4-3	.	TRBJ2-7	TRBD2	TGCGCCAGCAGCCAAGATACAGCGGGGGGGCCTAGGGACGAGCAGTACTTC	CASSQDTAGGPRDEQYF
TRBV30	few	TRBJ1-1	.	TGTGCCTGGACCCCCCTGTTTCAGGTTAAAGCTTTCTTT	CAWTPLFQVKAFF
TRBV6-5	.	TRBJ2-3	.	TGTGCCAGCAGTTACGGGGGGACAGCCCGAACAGATACGCAGTATTTT	CASSYGGTARTDTQYF
TRBV6-5	.	TRBJ1-1	TRBD1	TGTGCCAGCAGTATGACAGGGGCTATGAACACTGAAGCTTTCTTT	CASSMTGAMNTEAFF
TRBV28	.	TRBJ2-1	TRBD2	TGTGCCAGCAGTCCTCCGGCGGGGGGAGTGGCGTACAATGAGCAGTTCTTC	CASSPPAGGVAYNEQFF
TRBV25-1	.	TRBJ1-6	TRBD1	TGTGCCAGCAGTGTTCCGGGACAGGGCCTAGGATCACCCCTCCACTTT	CASSVPGQGLGSPLHF
TRBV4-1	.	TRBJ2-7	.	TGCGCCAGCAGCCAAGCGTGGCTAGGTTCGGACTACGAGCAGTACTTC	CASSQAWLGSDYEQYF
TRBV6-5	.	TRBJ2-5	TRBD1	TGTGCCAGCAAAGAGACAGGGGGTTACCAAGAGACCCAGTACTTC	CASKETGGYQETQYF
TRBV28	.	TRBJ2-5	TRBD2	TGTGCCAGCAGTTTACTAGCGGGGGTTACGACCCAGTACTTC	CASSLLAGVTTQYF
TRBV28	.	TRBJ2-3	.	TGTGCCAGCAAGTTCGGGGGACGGCTCACAGATACGCAGTATTTT	CASKFGGRLTDTQYF
TRBV4-1	.	TRBJ2-3	TRBD1	TGCGCCAGCAGCCCCGGGACAGGGGCCGATACGCAGTATTTT	CASSPGTGADTQYF
TRBV5-4	.	TRBJ2-5	TRBD1	TGTGCCAGCAGCATGGACAGGGGGGGGGTGGAGACCCAGTACTTC	CASSMDRGGVETQYF
TRBV7-2	.	TRBJ1-5	TRBD1	TGTGCCAGCAGCCAGCAGGGGGCGGTCGGCAATCAGCCCCAGCATTTT	CASSQQGAVGNQPQHF
TRBV6-4	.	TRBJ2-2	.	TGTGCCAGCAGTGTAGTAGGAGGGACCGGGGAGCTGTTTTTT	CASSVVGGTGELFF
TRBV4-1	few	TRBJ1-5	TRBD1	TGCGCCAGCAGCCAAGAAACGGGCACAGGGGTCAATCAGCCCCAGCATTTT	CASSQETGTGVNQPQHF
TRBV10-1	.	TRBJ2-2	.	TGCGCCAGCAGTGAGTCGAGCGCCGAGCTGTTTTTT	CASSESSAELFF
TRBV1	.	TRBJ2-2	.	TGCACCAGCAGCCAAGAAGGGCCGGGACTAGCGTTTGTCACCGGGGAGCTGTTTTTT	CTSSQEGPGLAFVTGELFF
TRBV7-9	.	TRBJ2-6	.	TGTGCCAGCAGCTTAGAGGGGCCCTACCGCTCTGGGGCCAACGTCCTGACTTTC	CASSLEGPYRSGANVLTF
TRBV15	.	TRBJ2-6	.	TGTGCCACCAGCCTAGATAATTCAGGGGCCAACGTCCTGACTTTC	CATSLDNSGANVLTF
TRBV24-1	.	TRBJ2-3	TRBD2	TGTGCCACCCATAGCGGGGGGGCAGTCCCAGATACGCAGTATTTT	CATHSGGAVPDTQYF
TRBV27	.	TRBJ1-6	TRBD1	TGTGCCAGCGGCGACAGGGGGCCATCACCCCTCCACTTT	CASGDRGPSPLHF
TRBV6-6	.	TRBJ1-4	TRBD1	TGTGCCAGCTCTGTAGGGGACAGGGAGAATGAAAAACTGTTTTTT	CASSVGDRENEKLFF
TRBV5-8	.	TRBJ1-5	.	TGTGCCAGCAGCTTGGGTTCAGGGATGGGTCAGCCCCAGCATTTT	CASSLGSGMGQPQHF
TRBV7-9	.	TRBJ1-2	.	TGTGCCAGCAGCTTAGGAGGGAACGACTATGGCTACACCTTC	CASSLGGNDYGYTF